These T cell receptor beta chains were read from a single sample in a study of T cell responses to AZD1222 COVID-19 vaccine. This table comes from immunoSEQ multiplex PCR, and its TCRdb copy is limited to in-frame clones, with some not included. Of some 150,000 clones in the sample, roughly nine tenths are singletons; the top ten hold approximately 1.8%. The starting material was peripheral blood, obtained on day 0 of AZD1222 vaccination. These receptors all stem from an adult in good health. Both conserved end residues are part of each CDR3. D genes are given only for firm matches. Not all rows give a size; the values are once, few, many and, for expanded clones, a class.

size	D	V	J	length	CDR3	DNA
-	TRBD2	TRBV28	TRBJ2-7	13	CASNLAGGLEQYF	TGTGCCAGCAACCTAGCGGGAGGCCTCGAGCAGTACTTC
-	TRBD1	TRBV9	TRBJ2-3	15	CASSTRQGAADTQYF	TGTGCCAGCAGCACCCGACAGGGGGCTGCAGATACGCAGTATTTT
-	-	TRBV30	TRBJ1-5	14	CAWSSGNSNQPQHF	TGTGCCTGGAGTTCGGGTAATAGCAATCAGCCCCAGCATTTT
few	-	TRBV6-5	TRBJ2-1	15	CASQDPRVSYNEQFF	TGTGCCAGCCAGGACCCGCGGGTCTCCTACAATGAGCAGTTCTTC
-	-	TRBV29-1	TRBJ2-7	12	CSVEGASHEQYF	TGCAGCGTTGAAGGGGCCTCCCACGAGCAGTACTTC
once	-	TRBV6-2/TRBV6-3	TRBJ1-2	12	CASSPGNYGYTF	TGTGCCAGCAGCCCGGGAAATTATGGCTACACCTTC
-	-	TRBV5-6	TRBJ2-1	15	CASSLTLASYNEQFF	TGTGCCAGCAGCTTGACCCTAGCCTCCTACAATGAGCAGTTCTTC
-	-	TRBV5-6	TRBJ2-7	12	CASSLQGYEQYF	TGTGCCAGCAGCCTCCAGGGGTACGAGCAGTACTTC
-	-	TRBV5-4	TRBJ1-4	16	CASSKMGAGGGGQLFF	TGTGCCAGCAGCAAGATGGGTGCCGGAGGGGGGGGGCAACTGTTTTTT
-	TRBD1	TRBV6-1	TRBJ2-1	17	CASSAGQGMGSYNEQFF	TGTGCCAGCAGTGCGGGACAGGGAATGGGCTCCTACAATGAGCAGTTCTTC
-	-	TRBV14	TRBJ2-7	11	CASSHGYEQYF	TGTGCCAGCAGCCACGGTTACGAGCAGTACTTC
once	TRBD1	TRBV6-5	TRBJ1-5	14	CASSADRGAQPQHF	TGTGCCAGCAGCGCCGACAGGGGCGCTCAGCCCCAGCATTTT
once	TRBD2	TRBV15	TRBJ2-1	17	CATSRGGSGSSYNEQFF	TGTGCCACCAGCAGAGGAGGTAGCGGGAGCTCCTACAATGAGCAGTTCTTC
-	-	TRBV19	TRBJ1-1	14	CASSVFNLNTEAFF	TGTGCCAGTAGTGTATTCAACCTGAACACTGAAGCTTTCTTT
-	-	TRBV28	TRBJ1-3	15	CASSLRMNSGNTIYF	TGTGCCAGCAGTTTAAGAATGAACTCTGGAAACACCATATATTTT
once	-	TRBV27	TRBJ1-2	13	CATAVGQNYGYTF	TGTGCCACCGCCGTCGGACAGAACTATGGCTACACCTTC
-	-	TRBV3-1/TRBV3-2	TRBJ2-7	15	CASSRQSAVSYEQYF	TGTGCCAGCAGCCGCCAATCCGCGGTCTCCTACGAGCAGTACTTC
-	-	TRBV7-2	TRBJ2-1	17	CASSPHSLKGSYNEQFF	TGTGCCAGCAGCCCCCATAGCCTGAAGGGCTCCTACAATGAGCAGTTCTTC
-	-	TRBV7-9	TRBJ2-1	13	CASAKVGRNEQFF	TGTGCCAGCGCTAAGGTAGGACGCAATGAGCAGTTCTTC
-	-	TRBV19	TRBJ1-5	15	CASSIPPLIDQPQHF	TGTGCCAGTAGTATACCTCCCCTCATCGATCAGCCCCAGCATTTT
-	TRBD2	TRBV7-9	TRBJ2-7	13	CAAMREIGSEQYF	TGTGCCGCGATGCGGGAGATAGGTTCCGAGCAGTACTTC
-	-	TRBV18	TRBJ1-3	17	CASSGTALITSGNTIYF	TGTGCCAGCTCAGGAACGGCGTTAATCACTTCTGGAAACACCATATATTTT
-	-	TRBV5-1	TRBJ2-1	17	CASSLGQSKGTYNEQFF	TGCGCCAGCAGCTTGGGGCAGTCCAAGGGGACCTACAATGAGCAGTTCTTC
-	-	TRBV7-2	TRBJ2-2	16	CASSLNLRGNTGELFF	TGTGCCAGCAGCTTAAATTTACGGGGGAACACCGGGGAGCTGTTTTTT
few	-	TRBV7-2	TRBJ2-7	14	CASARGDGSYEQYF	TGTGCCAGCGCTCGCGGAGATGGCTCCTACGAGCAGTACTTC
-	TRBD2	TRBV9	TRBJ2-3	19	CASSAGLAGGRLWTDTQYF	TGTGCCAGCAGCGCCGGACTAGCGGGGGGGCGGCTATGGACAGATACGCAGTATTTT
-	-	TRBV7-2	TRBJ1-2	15	CASSLAPGRDYGYTF	TGTGCCAGCAGCTTAGCCCCGGGGAGAGATTATGGCTACACCTTC
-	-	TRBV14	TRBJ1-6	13	CASSQGGNSPLHF	TGTGCCAGCAGCCAAGGGGGAAATTCACCCCTCCACTTT
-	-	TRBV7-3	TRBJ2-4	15	CASSPQGGNKNIQYF	TGTGCCAGCAGCCCACAGGGTGGCAACAAAAACATTCAGTACTTC
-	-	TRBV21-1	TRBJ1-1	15	CASSKPSRDNTEAFF	TGTGCCAGCAGCAAACCCTCCCGGGACAACACTGAAGCTTTCTTT
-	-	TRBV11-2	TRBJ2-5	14	CASSLGVRGEAQYF	TGTGCCAGCAGCTTAGGAGTCAGGGGAGAGGCCCAGTACTTC
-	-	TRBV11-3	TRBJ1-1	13	CASSLLTGTEAFF	TGTGCCAGCAGCTTACTTACAGGGACTGAAGCTTTCTTT
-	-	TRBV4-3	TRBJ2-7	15	CASSQDSARAGEQYF	TGCGCCAGCAGCCAAGATTCGGCCAGGGCCGGCGAGCAGTACTTC
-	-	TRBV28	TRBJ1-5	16	CASNTVSGVWNQPQHF	TGTGCCAGCAATACTGTTTCAGGGGTCTGGAATCAGCCCCAGCATTTT
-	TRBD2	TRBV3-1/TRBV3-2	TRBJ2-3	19	CASSEGTSGRALGTDTQYF	TGTGCCAGCAGCGAGGGGACTAGCGGGAGAGCTTTAGGCACAGATACGCAGTATTTT
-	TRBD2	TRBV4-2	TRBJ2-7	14	CASSQRAGDYEQYF	TGTGCCAGCAGCCAAAGGGCGGGGGACTACGAGCAGTACTTC
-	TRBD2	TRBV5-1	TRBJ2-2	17	CASSSLTSGGNTGELFF	TGCGCCAGCAGCTCACTGACTAGCGGGGGGAACACCGGGGAGCTGTTTTTT
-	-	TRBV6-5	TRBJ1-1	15	CASSYSAGLNTEAFF	TGTGCCAGCAGTTACTCGGCAGGCCTGAACACTGAAGCTTTCTTT
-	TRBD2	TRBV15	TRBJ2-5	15	CATSSSGRAQETQYF	TGTGCCACCAGCAGTAGCGGGAGGGCACAAGAGACCCAGTACTTC
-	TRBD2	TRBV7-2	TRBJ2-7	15	CASSLVRLAGGEQYF	TGTGCCAGCAGCTTAGTGCGTTTGGCGGGAGGCGAGCAGTACTTC
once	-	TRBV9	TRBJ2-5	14	CASSVEAAQETQYF	TGTGCCAGCAGCGTAGAAGCGGCCCAAGAGACCCAGTACTTC
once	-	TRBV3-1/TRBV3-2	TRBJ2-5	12	CASSQPKGTQYF	TGTGCCAGCAGCCAACCAAAGGGGACCCAGTACTTC
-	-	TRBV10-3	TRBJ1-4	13	CAISESASEKLFF	TGTGCCATCAGTGAGTCGGCCAGCGAAAAACTGTTTTTT
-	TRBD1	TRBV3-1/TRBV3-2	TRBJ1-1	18	CASSQSGDRGRRNTEAFF	TGTGCCAGCAGCCAATCGGGAGACAGGGGGCGAAGGAACACTGAAGCTTTCTTT
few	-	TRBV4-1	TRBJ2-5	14	CASSRGSGEETQYF	TGCGCCAGCAGCCGTGGATCAGGGGAAGAGACCCAGTACTTC
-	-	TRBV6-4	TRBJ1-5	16	CASSDSMVDSNQPQHF	TGTGCCAGCAGTGACTCGATGGTGGATAGCAATCAGCCCCAGCATTTT